This passage covers 4 T cell receptor beta chains from one sample sequenced in a study of Graves' ophthalmopathy and Graves' hyperthyroidism. The authors amplified TCR beta CDR3 regions, and they did so from RNA transcripts for repertoire sequencing. HTBI primers served in a first-round RT-PCR, which a second-round multiplex PCR followed. MiXCR was run by TCRdb on the multiplex PCR reads, yielding one entry per CDR3 protein. The table records some 210,000 distinct CDR3 sequences, roughly 27% of them present only once. The sequenced material came from peripheral blood. These receptors originate from a man in his fifties with Graves' ophthalmopathy.

This clonotype has only a few counts. This rearrangement joins TRBV18 to TRBJ2-5; no clear D. The CDR3 runs to 14 residues. CDR1 and CDR2 from the germline V gene are KGHSH and LQKENI. V was pared by 2 bases and J by 3 bases, with 10 bases between. The CDR3 loop reads CASSPNHLEETQYF. In DNA, the CDR3 is TGTGCCAGCTCACCAAATCACCTTGAAGAGACCCAGTACTTC.

This clonotype was counted ten times or more. The CDR3 loop is CASSLRTDPAYEQYF. The CDR3 bases are TGTGCCAGCAGCTTAAGGACGGATCCGGCCTACGAGCAGTACTTC. The genes are TRBV7-9 and TRBJ2-7, with no clear D. Trimming shortened V by 2 bases and J by 2 bases, and 13 bases separated the two germline ends. Germline assignment: CDR1 SEHNR and CDR2 FQNEAQ (reference sequence). The CDR3 contains 15 residues.

This clonotype was found many times. This chain joins TRBV6-1 and TRBJ1-1; D call uncertain. Germline loops: CDR1 MNHNS, CDR2 SASEGT. Trimming removed 2 bases at V and 1 base at J, with 8 bases between. There are 14 residues in the CDR3. The CDR3 sequence is CASSERGENTEAFF. The CDR3 nucleotides are TGTGCCAGCAGTGAACGCGGGGAGAACACTGAAGCTTTCTTT.

The chain carries TRBV6-2 or TRBV6-3 and TRBJ2-5; TRBD1 is a possible D gene (6 bases). The germline gives CDR1 MNHEY, CDR2 SVGEGT. The CDR3 runs 17 residues. Deletions cut 2 bases from V and 2 bases from J, with 18 bases between. CDR3 nucleotide sequence: TGTGCCAGCAGTTACCCCGGCTGGACAGCAGTACAAGAGACCCAGTACTTC. Translated, it gives CASSYPGWTAVQETQYF.